This T cell receptor beta chain was identified in a study of blood T cell repertoires in COVID-19. Study summary: Samples taken during acute and convalescent COVID-19 were collected in the United States, Italy and Spain. T cells, B-cell-depleted T cells, or PBMCs provided the cDNA or gDNA that served as material.

Original processing methods: Reference gene primer amplification gave estimated nucleated cell counts. Produced via immunoSEQ multiplex PCR; TCRdb's table is partial and in-frame only. V, J and clone size are those of that table, while D and trimming were read from the DNA. The sample has around 72,000 clones, 85% to 90% seen once. The germline CDR1 and CDR2 sequences are GTSNPN and SVGIG (reference sequence). V trimming: 0 bases; J trimming: 3 bases; junction bases outside the gene matches: 1. The CDR3 contains 13 residues. The sequenced sample consisted of peripheral blood. The source of this sequence is a man between 65 and 85 years old with active or convalescent COVID-19. This chain links TRBV30 with TRBJ1-2; the match to TRBD1 covers 7 bases. The CDR3 coding sequence is TGTGCCTGGAGTGTACAGGGGCACTATGGCTACACCTTC. Translated: CAWSVQGHYGYTF.